In its sample, the clone carrying this TCR beta chain was seen a few times. This entry comes from a study of blood T cell repertoires in COVID-19. Study-wide background: Acute-phase and convalescent COVID-19 samples originated in the United States, Italy and Spain.

There are 15 residues in the CDR3. V lost 7 bases to trimming and J lost 8 bases, with 18 bases between them. Germline values: CDR1 LNHNV, CDR2 YYDKDF (reference sequence). Original processing methods: Amplified reference gene primers provided the basis for estimating nucleated cell counts. Repertoires were generated with immunoSEQ multiplex PCR, while TCRdb's copy carries only in-frame clones and drops some. V and J calls and clone size are given by that table; D and trimming were obtained from the DNA. Found here are around 300,000 clones, 85% to 90% of them singletons; the top ten hold approximately 4%.

The receptor was derived from a woman aged 45-60 years with active or convalescent COVID-19. The chain joins TRBV15 to TRBJ1-6; a possible D gene is TRBD1 (5 bases). Source material: peripheral blood. In DNA form, the CDR3 reads TGTGCCACCACCTCCCGAAAGGGGAAAGATTCACCCCTCCACTTT. Protein: CATTSRKGKDSPLHF. Full variable domain (missing parts from reference TRBV15 and TRBJ1-6): DAMVIQNPRYQVTQFGKPVTLSCSQTLNHNVMYWYQQKSSQAPKLLFHYYDKDFNNEADTPDNFQSRRPNTSFCFLDIRSPGLGDTAMYLCATTSRKGKDSPLHFGNGTRLTVT.